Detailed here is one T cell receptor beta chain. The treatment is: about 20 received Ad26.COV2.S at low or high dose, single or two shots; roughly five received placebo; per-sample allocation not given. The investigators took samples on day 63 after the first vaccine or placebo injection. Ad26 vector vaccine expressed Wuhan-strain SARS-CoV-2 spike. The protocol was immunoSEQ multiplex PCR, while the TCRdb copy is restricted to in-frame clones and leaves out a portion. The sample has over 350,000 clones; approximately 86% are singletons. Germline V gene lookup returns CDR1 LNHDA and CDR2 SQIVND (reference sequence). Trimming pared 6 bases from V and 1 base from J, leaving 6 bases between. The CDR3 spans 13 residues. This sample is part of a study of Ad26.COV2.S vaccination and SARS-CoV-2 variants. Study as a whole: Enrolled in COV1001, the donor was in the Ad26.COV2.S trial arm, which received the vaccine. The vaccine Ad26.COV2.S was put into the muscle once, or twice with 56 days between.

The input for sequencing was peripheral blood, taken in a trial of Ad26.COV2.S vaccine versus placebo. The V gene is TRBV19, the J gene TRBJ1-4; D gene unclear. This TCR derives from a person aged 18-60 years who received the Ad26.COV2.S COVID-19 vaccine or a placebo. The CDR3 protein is CASRMGTNEKLFF. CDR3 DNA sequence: TGTGCCAGTAGAATGGGAACTAATGAAAAACTGTTTTTT.